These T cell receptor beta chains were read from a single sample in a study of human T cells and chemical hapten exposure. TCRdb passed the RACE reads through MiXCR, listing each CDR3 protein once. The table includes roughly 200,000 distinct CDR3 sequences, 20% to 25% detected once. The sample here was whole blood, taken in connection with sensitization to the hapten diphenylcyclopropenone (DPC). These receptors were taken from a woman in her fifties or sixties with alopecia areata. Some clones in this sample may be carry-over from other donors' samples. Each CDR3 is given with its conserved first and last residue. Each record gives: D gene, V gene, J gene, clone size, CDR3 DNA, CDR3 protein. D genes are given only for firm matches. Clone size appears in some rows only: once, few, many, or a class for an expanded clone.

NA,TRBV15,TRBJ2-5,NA,TGTGCCACCCGACTAGGGAGTAGGGAAGACGAGACCCAGTACTTC,CATRLGSREDETQYF
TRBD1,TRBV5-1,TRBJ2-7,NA,TGCGCCAGCAGGTACAGGACAGGGGTCTACGAGCAGTACTTC,CASRYRTGVYEQYF
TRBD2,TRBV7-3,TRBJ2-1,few,TGTGCCAGCAGCCCTACTAGCGGGTGGGATGAGCAGTTCTTC,CASSPTSGWDEQFF
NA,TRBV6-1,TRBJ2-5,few,TGTGCCAGCAGTGAAGAGACAGGGACCCAGTACTTC,CASSEETGTQYF
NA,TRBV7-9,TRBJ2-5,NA,TGTGCCAGCAGCTTAGCCAGCCTTGCAGAGACCCAGTACTTC,CASSLASLAETQYF
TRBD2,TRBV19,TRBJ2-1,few,TGTGCCAGTATTCCGAGCGGGAGGGCCCCCAATGAGCAGTTCTTC,CASIPSGRAPNEQFF
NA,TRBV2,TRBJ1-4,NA,TGTGCCAGCAGGACCCGCCGGGACGGAGAAAAACTGTTTTTT,CASRTRRDGEKLFF
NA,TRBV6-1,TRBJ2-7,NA,TGTGCCAGCAGTGAATCCCCCCGGACCTTCTACGAGCAGTACTTC,CASSESPRTFYEQYF
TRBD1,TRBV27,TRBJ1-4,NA,TGTGCCAGCAGTTTAGCAGGGGGCGGAGAGGGAAAACTGTTTTTT,CASSLAGGGEGKLFF
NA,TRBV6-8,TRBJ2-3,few,TGTGCCAGCATCGTGGCTAGCGATACAGATACGCAGTATTTT,CASIVASDTDTQYF
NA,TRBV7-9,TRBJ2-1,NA,TGTGCCAGCAGCTTAGACCGTAAGGATGAGCAGTTCTTC,CASSLDRKDEQFF
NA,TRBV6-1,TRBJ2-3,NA,TGTGCCAGCAGGGAAGTCATCACAGATACGCAGTATTTT,CASREVITDTQYF
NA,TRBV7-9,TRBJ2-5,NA,TGTGCCAGCAGCTCCCAGGATCGGTCCGCGACCCAGTACTTC,CASSSQDRSATQYF